Listed below are T cell receptor beta chains from one sample, sequenced in a study of shared clonotypes between healthy human individuals. Using immunoSEQ multiplex PCR, the repertoire was profiled, and TCRdb retains in-frame clones only, with some absent. Of 2.5 million or so clones listed, roughly nine tenths were seen once; the top ten hold over 0.12%. The sample taken for sequencing was naive CD4+ T cells sorted from blood. The source is a man younger than 35 in good health. The CDR3 runs from the conserved cysteine through the conserved F or W. The D gene is left open where the match is weak. The size of a clone is reported for some rows only, either as once, few or many, or as a class for expanded clones.

clone_size	d_call	v_call	j_call	cdr3_aa	cdr3_nt
-	TRBD2	TRBV7-2	TRBJ2-1	CASSRSAGALDPEQFF	TGTGCCAGCAGCCGCTCGGCGGGAGCTTTGGATCCTGAGCAGTTCTTC
-	-	TRBV6-1	TRBJ1-2	CASSEYPGQTNYGYTF	TGTGCCAGCAGTGAATATCCAGGCCAGACTAACTATGGCTACACCTTC
once	-	TRBV4-1	TRBJ2-2	CASSQGAGVHPSNTGELFF	TGCGCCAGCAGCCAAGGGGCAGGGGTCCACCCGTCAAACACCGGGGAGCTGTTTTTT
-	-	TRBV5-1	TRBJ1-1	CASSSTMGGNTEAFF	TGCGCCAGCAGTTCAACTATGGGCGGGAACACTGAAGCTTTCTTT
-	-	TRBV5-1	TRBJ2-5	CASSSTLRQETQYF	TGCGCCAGCAGCTCAACTCTACGCCAAGAGACCCAGTACTTC
once	TRBD1	TRBV7-8	TRBJ1-2	CASSSYIPGRGGRYGYTF	TGCGCCAGCAGCTCCTACATCCCCGGCAGGGGGGGACGTTATGGCTACACCTTC
-	-	TRBV30	TRBJ1-4	CAWSPPNEKLFF	TGTGCCTGGAGCCCCCCAAATGAAAAACTGTTTTTT
once	-	TRBV29-1	TRBJ2-7	CSVETVQGGYEQYF	TGCAGCGTTGAAACCGTACAGGGAGGGTACGAGCAGTACTTC
-	-	TRBV9	TRBJ2-3	CASSPYLGGTDTQYF	TGTGCCAGCAGCCCGTACCTAGGGGGCACAGATACGCAGTATTTT
-	-	TRBV2	TRBJ1-1	CASRRTGEGTEAFF	TGTGCCAGCAGGCGAACGGGAGAGGGTACTGAAGCTTTCTTT
-	TRBD1	TRBV4-1	TRBJ1-2	CASSQEGGQNYGYTF	TGCGCCAGCAGCCAAGAGGGGGGACAGAACTATGGCTACACCTTC
-	-	TRBV18	TRBJ2-7	CASSPGIPLSYEQYF	TGTGCCAGCTCACCAGGGATCCCCTTATCCTACGAGCAGTACTTC
-	-	TRBV6-5	TRBJ2-7	CASSSRAAGTYEQYF	TGTGCCAGCAGTTCCCGGGCCGCCGGCACCTACGAGCAGTACTTC
-	-	TRBV10-3	TRBJ2-1	CAISLDRAGDNEQFF	TGTGCCATCAGTCTGGACAGGGCGGGGGACAATGAGCAGTTCTTC
-	TRBD1	TRBV28	TRBJ1-5	CASSLDRVVQPQHF	TGTGCCAGCAGTTTGGACAGGGTCGTTCAGCCCCAGCATTTT